The 32 T cell receptor beta chains reported below all come from one sample, sequenced in a study of blood T cell repertoires in COVID-19. Generated by immunoSEQ multiplex PCR, the TCRdb table keeps only in-frame clones and is missing some. The sample records 150,000 to 200,000 clones, roughly 82% being singletons. Sequenced: PBMCs or T cells enriched from blood (not recorded which). The receptor source for this set is a man aged 50-59 years who had recovered from COVID-19.

This clone came up a few times. The chain recombines TRBV7-8 with TRBJ2-3; weak D call: TRBD2 (6 bases). Looked up from germline, CDR1 is SGHVS and CDR2 is FQNEAQ. Trimming left V 5 bases short and J 0 bases short, with 12 bases between. The CDR3 has 15 amino acids. Written as DNA, the CDR3 is TGTGCCAGCAGCGCCAAAGCGGGTAGCACAGATACGCAGTATTTT. Translation: CASSAKAGSTDTQYF.

This clone was recorded a few times. The V call is TRBV10-3, the J call TRBJ2-7; 9 bases agree with TRBD1. This CDR3 has 13 amino acids. Trimming cost V 5 bases and J 6 bases; bases outside gene matches: 5. Germline V lookup: CDR1 ENHRY, CDR2 SYGVKD. The CDR3 bases are TGTGCCATCAGTAGGGGACAGGGCGGCGAGCAGTACTTC. Translation: CAISRGQGGEQYF.

The chain has TRBV18 and TRBJ1-1; D not resolved. Germline V gene data show CDR1 as KGHSH and CDR2 as LQKENI. The CDR3 sequence is 12 residues long. V was clipped by 3 bases and J by 4 bases, with 6 bases between them. The CDR3 DNA sequence: TGTGCCAGCTCACCTTTGGCCACTGAAGCTTTCTTT. Translated, it gives CASSPLATEAFF.

The gene calls are TRBV6-6 and TRBJ2-5, with D possibly TRBD1 on 6 matching bases. This CDR3 spans 14 amino acids. Germline CDR1 reads MNHNY; CDR2 reads SVGAGI (reference sequence). V shed 7 bases and J shed 2 bases, with 14 bases lying between them. The DNA for the CDR3 is TGTGCCAGCACCTTACAGGGTCTTCAAGAGACCCAGTACTTC. Its translation is CASTLQGLQETQYF.

The V call is TRBV12-3 or TRBV12-4, the J call TRBJ1-2; D perhaps matches TRBD1 (6 bases). The V and J ends lost 9 bases and 1 base respectively, with 9 bases between them. The CDR3 is made up of 12 amino acids. CDR3 sequence (DNA): TGTGCCAGTACAGGGATTAACTATGGCTACACCTTC. Protein sequence: CASTGINYGYTF.

In this sample, this clone turned up once. J is TRBJ2-3 and V is TRBV21-1; whether TRBD2, the table's D call, matches the DNA was not checked. TRBV21-1 is tagged as a pseudogene. CDR3 length: 15 residues. CDR3 protein: CASSASSGGANTQYF. The DNA of the CDR3 is TGTGCCAGCAGCGCCTCTAGCGGGGGGGCGAATACGCAGTATTTT.

This chain connects TRBV5-1 to TRBJ1-1; no reliable D call. CDR1 and CDR2 (germline): SGHRS, YFSETQ. This CDR3 has 14 amino acids. The germline V and J ends were trimmed by 0 bases and 1 base, with 7 bases remaining between them. CDR3 nucleotide sequence: TGCGCCAGCAGCTTGGAACCGCGGAACACTGAAGCTTTCTTT. Protein product: CASSLEPRNTEAFF.

The J gene is TRBJ2-3, the V gene TRBV5-1, with D tentatively TRBD1 (7 bases). Germline CDR1 SGHRS, CDR2 YFSETQ. This CDR3 spans 17 amino acids. Trimming shortened V by 2 bases and J by 0 bases, and 16 bases separated the two germline ends. The CDR3 coding sequence is TGCGCCAGCAGCTTAACCCCGACAGGGACTAGCACAGATACGCAGTATTTT. Translating gives CASSLTPTGTSTDTQYF.

This chain joins TRBV19 and TRBJ2-1; D might be TRBD2 (6 bases). The length of the CDR3 is 16 residues. CDR1 and CDR2 from the germline V gene are LNHDA and SQIVND (reference sequence). Trimming removed 6 bases at V and 2 bases at J, with 17 bases between. The chain's CDR3 is CASRPTGTVTYNEQFF. For the CDR3, the DNA is TGTGCCAGTAGGCCCACCGGGACTGTCACCTACAATGAGCAGTTCTTC.

The chain has TRBV6-5 and TRBJ1-1; D possibly corresponds to TRBD1 (5 bases). CDR1 and CDR2 (germline): MNHEY, SVGAGI. There are 12 residues in the CDR3. Trimming left V 7 bases short and J 10 bases short, with 16 bases between. DNA of the CDR3: TGTGCCAGCACCAAAAGGGGAGGAGCAGCTTTCTTT. Amino acids: CASTKRGGAAFF.

The chain combines TRBV9 with TRBJ1-1; 8 nucleotides match TRBD1. Looked up from germline, CDR1 is SGDLS and CDR2 is YYNGEE. V lost 3 bases and J lost 3; bases outside the gene matches: 7. The CDR3 covers 15 residues. The CDR3 DNA reads as TGTGCCAGCAGCGAAAACCAGGGGGCTTACACTGAAGCTTTCTTT. Translating gives CASSENQGAYTEAFF. The variable domain in full, completed from reference TRBV9 and TRBJ1-1, reads DSGVTQTPKHLITATGQRVTLRCSPRSGDLSVYWYQQSLDQGLQFLIQYYNGEERAKGNILERFSAQQFPDLHSELNLSSLELGDSALYFCASSENQGAYTEAFFGQGTRLTVV.

The V call is TRBV12-3 or TRBV12-4, the J call TRBJ1-6; weak D call: TRBD1 (6 bases). The CDR3 is 13 residues long. Trimming took 5 bases from V and 10 from J, leaving 12 bases between them. The DNA for the CDR3 is TGTGCCAGCAGTCCAAACAGGGACTCACCCCTCCACTTT. It translates to CASSPNRDSPLHF.

The V gene is TRBV19, the J gene TRBJ2-3; 10 bases match TRBD2. V lost 3 bases and J lost 1; bases outside the gene matches: 4. The CDR3 extends over 16 amino acids. Germline CDR1 and CDR2: LNHDA and SQIVND (reference sequence). The DNA of the CDR3 is TGTGCCAGTAGTATGTTTCTAGCGGGGGGCACAGATACGCAGTATTTT. It specifies CASSMFLAGGTDTQYF.

The gene calls are TRBV10-1 and TRBJ1-2, with 9 bases aligning to TRBD1. This CDR3 spans 15 amino acids. The V and J ends lost 6 bases and 2 bases, in that order; junction bases with no gene match: 7. Germline V gives CDR1 WNHNN, CDR2 SYGVQD (reference sequence). The CDR3 nucleotides read TGCGCCAGCAGCGGAGGGACAGGGCTCAACTATGGCTACACCTTC. Translated: CASSGGTGLNYGYTF.

This chain connects TRBV24-1 to TRBJ2-3; D not resolved. The CDR3 runs 13 residues. CDR1 KGHDR and CDR2 SFDVKD come from the germline V gene. V lost 0 bases to trimming and J lost 4 bases, with 4 bases between them. The CDR3 reads CATSDLYSDTQYF. CDR3 nucleotide sequence: TGTGCCACCAGTGATTTGTATTCAGATACGCAGTATTTT.

The chain joins TRBV6-5 to TRBJ2-1; the match to TRBD2 covers 9 bases. Germline trimming cut 5 bases from V and 7 bases from J; bases unmatched to any gene: 6. Germline-derived CDR1 and CDR2 are MNHEY and SVGAGI. CDR3 length equals 14 residues. This chain's CDR3 is CASSRGGAQNEQFF. DNA for the CDR3: TGTGCCAGCAGTCGCGGGGGGGCCCAAAATGAGCAGTTCTTC.

This chain uses TRBV7-9 with TRBJ1-4; no clear D gene. Germline V gives CDR1 SEHNR, CDR2 FQNEAQ (reference sequence). The V end lost 1 base, the J end lost 10 bases, and 19 bases lay between the germline ends. The length of the CDR3 is 16 residues. The CDR3 DNA sequence: TGTGCCAGCAGCTTAGACGATGTGTCAATTAGGAGAAAACTGTTTTTT. It yields the protein CASSLDDVSIRRKLFF.

The chain combines TRBV3-1 (or the pseudogene TRBV3-2) with TRBJ1-1, with D possibly matching TRBD1 (6 bases). The V gene lost 2 bases and the J gene lost 12 bases, with 13 bases spanning the gap. CDR1 and CDR2 from the germline V gene are LGHDT and YNNKEL (reference sequence). The CDR3 extends over 12 amino acids. CDR3 sequence (DNA): TGTGCCAGCAGCCAAAGGGGGTTAGAGACTTTCTTT. It is translated as CASSQRGLETFF.

The chain employs TRBV25-1 and TRBJ1-6; 10 nucleotides line up with TRBD1. There are 13 residues in the CDR3. The V and J ends lost 5 bases and 12 bases, in that order; junction bases with no gene match: 4. Per the germline V gene, CDR1 is MGHDK and CDR2 is SYGVNS. The CDR3 DNA follows: TGTGCCAGCAGTCCCCGGGACAGGGGACCCCTCCACTTT. Its translation is CASSPRDRGPLHF.

This chain connects TRBV4-2 to TRBJ1-3; 9 bases agree with TRBD1. The ends lost 2 bases at V and 2 bases at J; junction bases unmatched: 7. The CDR3 is 17 amino acids. Germline CDR1 and CDR2: LGHNA and YNFKEQ. CDR3 DNA: TGTGCCAGCAGCCAACCTGACAGGGGGGCTGCTGGAAACACCATATATTTT. It is translated as CASSQPDRGAAGNTIYF.

This clone was found a few times. This chain connects TRBV5-6 to TRBJ2-5; TRBD1 aligns across 9 bases. Germline V lookup: CDR1 SGHDT, CDR2 YYEEEE. The length of the CDR3 is 13 residues. Trimming removed 5 bases from V and 3 bases from J; junction bases left unmatched: 2. CDR3 sequence reads: CASSRTGEETQYF. The DNA of the CDR3 is TGTGCCAGCAGTAGGACAGGGGAAGAGACCCAGTACTTC.

This sequence joins TRBV18 and TRBJ2-3, with a possible D match to TRBD1 (6 bases). The CDR3 is 15 residues long. Trimming took off 0 bases at V and 0 bases at J, with 7 bases between the two ends. The germline V gene encodes CDR1 KGHSH and CDR2 LQKENI. The CDR3 DNA follows: TGTGCCAGCTCACCACCGGGGGCTAGCACAGATACGCAGTATTTT. This encodes CASSPPGASTDTQYF.

The J gene is TRBJ1-1, the V gene TRBV11-3, with 9 bases that match TRBD1. This CDR3 spans 16 amino acids. CDR1 SGHNT and CDR2 YENEEA come from the germline V gene. V lost 1 base to trimming and J lost 5 bases; unmatched junction nucleotides: 8. CDR3 loop: CASSLGTGVSGTEAFF. In DNA form, the CDR3 reads TGTGCCAGCAGCTTAGGGACAGGGGTATCGGGGACTGAAGCTTTCTTT.

The count of this clone is one. The J gene is TRBJ1-4, the V gene TRBV11-2; tentatively, D is TRBD1 (5 bases). The CDR3 length is 12 residues. Germline values: CDR1 SGHAT, CDR2 FQNNGV. V dropped 5 bases and J dropped 11 bases, with 12 bases sitting between them. The CDR3 nucleotides read TGTGCCAGCAGCAATGGGCGGGACAAACTGTTTTTT. Translated, it gives CASSNGRDKLFF.

The genes are TRBV19 and TRBJ2-3, with TRBD1 as a possible D gene (6 bases). The germline V gene encodes CDR1 LNHDA and CDR2 SQIVND (reference sequence). The V end was cut by 11 bases, the J end by 2 bases, with 23 bases between. CDR3 length: 16 amino acids. CDR3 sequence: CASVGAGTPYTDTQYF. The CDR3 coding sequence is TGTGCCTCAGTAGGTGCAGGGACACCTTACACAGATACGCAGTATTTT.

The rearrangement links TRBV6-4 to TRBJ2-7, with D possibly being TRBD2 (7 bases). Germline CDR1 is MRHNA and CDR2 is SNTAGT. CDR3 length: 15 amino acids. The V end was cut by 6 bases, the J end by 2 bases, with 17 bases between. The CDR3 DNA follows: TGTGCCAGCAGAGGGGGGGCGGGATCAGCCTACGAGCAGTACTTC. Translated: CASRGGAGSAYEQYF.

The V gene is TRBV6-4, the J gene TRBJ2-1; D is possibly TRBD2 (7 bases). Trimming took 2 bases from V and 6 from J, leaving 14 bases between them. Germline CDR1 MRHNA, CDR2 SNTAGT. The CDR3 spans 15 residues. The CDR3 region is CASSDGRGESNEQFF. DNA of the CDR3: TGTGCCAGCAGTGACGGGAGGGGGGAATCCAATGAGCAGTTCTTC.

The chain combines TRBV5-1 with TRBJ2-7; D might be TRBD1 (7 bases). CDR1 and CDR2 from the germline V gene are SGHRS and YFSETQ. This CDR3 has 16 residues. Trimming took 3 bases from V and 5 from J, leaving 21 bases between them. CDR3 protein: CASSSRGATGYDEQYF. CDR3 sequence (DNA): TGCGCCAGCAGCTCCAGGGGGGCGACAGGGTATGACGAGCAGTACTTC.

This clone was found once. V usage is TRBV7-9 and J usage is TRBJ2-7; 10 positions match TRBD2. The CDR3 length is 15 residues. In germline, CDR1 is SEHNR, CDR2 FQNEAQ (reference sequence). Trimming cost V 1 base and J 8 bases; bases outside gene matches: 8. The CDR3 is CASSLGLAGVSKQYF. CDR3 in DNA: TGTGCCAGCAGCTTAGGGCTAGCGGGGGTCTCCAAGCAGTACTTC. The entire variable domain, with the rest obtained from reference TRBV7-9 and TRBJ2-7, is as follows: DTGVSQNPRHKITKRGQNVTFRCDPISEHNRLYWYRQTLGQGPEFLTYFQNEAQLEKSRLLSDRFSAERPKGSFSTLEIQRTEQGDSAMYLCASSLGLAGVSKQYFGPGTRLTVT.

This chain joins TRBV28 and TRBJ2-7, with 8 bases matching TRBD1. Trimming cost V 6 bases and J 2 bases; bases outside gene matches: 6. Germline V gene lookup returns CDR1 MDHEN and CDR2 SYDVKM. This CDR3 comprises 14 residues. CDR3 loop: CASRGTGSTYEQYF. The CDR3 nucleotides are TGTGCCAGCAGGGGGACAGGATCTACCTACGAGCAGTACTTC.

The genes are TRBV6-6 and TRBJ1-3, with no clear D. V lost 0 bases and J lost 0, with 9 bases in between. In germline, CDR1 is MNHNY, CDR2 SVGAGI (reference sequence). The CDR3 consists of 16 residues. This CDR3 is CASSYSSLLSGNTIYF. The CDR3 region has the DNA TGTGCCAGCAGTTACTCGAGCCTTCTCTCTGGAAACACCATATATTTT.

V gene TRBV4-2 combines with J gene TRBJ1-4; D is unresolved. Trimming left V 4 bases short and J 6 bases short, with 15 bases between. The CDR3 loop spans 15 amino acids. The germline CDR1 and CDR2 sequences are LGHNA and YNFKEQ. The CDR3 protein is CASSPTGGKHEKLFF. Here the CDR3 DNA reads TGTGCCAGCAGCCCTACCGGCGGGAAGCATGAAAAACTGTTTTTT.